This TCR beta chain comes out of a study of blood T cell repertoires in COVID-19. Trimming shortened V by 2 bases and J by 5 bases, and 4 bases separated the two germline ends. Germline loops: CDR1 LNHDA, CDR2 SQIVND (reference sequence). The CDR3 covers 12 residues. Original methodology: How many nucleated cells were present was estimated from reference gene primer amplification. The method was immunoSEQ multiplex PCR; TCRdb's version includes in-frame clones alone and lacks a portion of them. The D gene and trimming were derived from the DNA, and the V and J assignments and clone size from that table. The table has roughly 150,000 clones, around four fifths seen once. Participant reports of clinical history set cohort assignment. What the recovered Cohort 3 donors had was two negative PCRs, clearance, or symptom resolution.

This TCR was recovered from a woman aged 40 to 50 who had recovered from COVID-19. The chain employs TRBV19 and TRBJ1-5, with D unclear. Source material: PBMCs or T cells enriched from blood (not recorded which). The CDR3 DNA sequence: TGTGCCAGTAGTATACCCTATCAGCCCCAGCATTTT. Residues: CASSIPYQPQHF.